This TCR beta chain was found in a study of T-cell reconstitution after alpha-beta-depleted transplantation in children. During its preparation, the TCRbeta library received unique molecular identifiers. TCRdb recomputed calls from the PCR reads with MiXCR, one row per CDR3 protein. The table shows some 500,000 distinct CDR3 sequences, with about 30% occurring only once. The CDR3 loop spans 17 amino acids. Trimming at V came to 0 bases and at J to 5 bases, leaving 9 bases not matched to a gene. Germline V gene sequence: CDR1 SGHRS, CDR2 YFSETQ. The chain links TRBV5-1 to TRBJ1-5; 9 bases match TRBD1. The sequencing used PBMCs from the stem cell graft donor, collected from the stem cell graft. This sequence was found in a human donor who donated a stem cell graft to a child with aplastic anemia. CDR3 nucleotides: TGCGCCAGCAGCTTGGGGGGGACAGGGCGTATGGATCAGCCCCAGCATTTT. This sequence encodes CASSLGGTGRMDQPQHF.